A selection of T cell receptor beta chains follows, all from one sample in a study of shared clonotypes between healthy human individuals. Method: immunoSEQ multiplex PCR; TCRdb's copy keeps in-frame clones and lacks some. There are 400,000 to 550,000 clones in the sample; 70% to 80% occur only once, and 10% to 15% lies in the top ten. Sequencing input: PBMCs. These receptors originate from a woman between 40 and 50 years old in good health. Some clones in this sample may be carry-over from other donors' samples. CDR3s include the opening cysteine and the closing phenylalanine or tryptophan. The D gene is left open where the match is weak. Expanded clones get a size class; other rows say once, few or many, or leave the size out.

TRBV4-2,-,TRBD1,TRBJ1-2,15,CASSLGPDRGGGYTF,TGTGCCAGCAGCTTGGGACCAGACAGGGGAGGAGGCTACACCTTC
TRBV2,-,TRBD2,TRBJ2-7,15,CASRERTSGSGEQYF,TGTGCCAGCAGGGAAAGGACTAGCGGGAGTGGCGAGCAGTACTTC
TRBV21-1,-,-,TRBJ1-2,12,CASRGEGNGYTF,TGTGCCAGCAGGGGGGAAGGGAATGGCTACACCTTC
TRBV19,-,-,TRBJ1-5,14,CASSIAGSNQPQHF,TGTGCCAGTAGTATAGCAGGGTCCAATCAGCCCCAGCATTTT
TRBV29-1,-,-,TRBJ1-1,14,CSVDWRAMNTEAFF,TGCAGCGTTGATTGGCGCGCGATGAACACTGAAGCTTTCTTT
TRBV7-9,-,-,TRBJ2-3,14,CASSLRTGTDTQYF,TGTGCCAGCAGCTTACGGACGGGCACAGATACGCAGTATTTT
TRBV28,-,TRBD1,TRBJ2-7,18,CASRGTGIDLVISYEQYF,TGTGCCAGCAGGGGGACAGGGATTGATTTAGTTATCTCCTACGAGCAGTACTTC
TRBV5-1,-,-,TRBJ1-1,16,CASSFLREGLNTEAFF,TGCGCCAGCAGCTTCCTCCGCGAAGGCCTTAACACTGAAGCTTTCTTT
TRBV15,few,-,TRBJ1-2,15,CATSTRTAPEMGYTF,TGTGCCACCAGCACGAGGACAGCCCCGGAGATGGGCTACACCTTC
TRBV27,-,-,TRBJ2-3,14,CASSLGQNTDTQYF,TGTGCCAGCAGTTTGGGGCAGAACACAGATACGCAGTATTTT
TRBV19,-,-,TRBJ1-1,15,CASSIGASVGTEAFF,TGTGCCAGTAGTATAGGTGCCAGTGTCGGGACTGAAGCTTTCTTT
TRBV5-1,-,-,TRBJ2-1,18,CASSLGVGRRSLYNEQFF,TGCGCCAGCAGCTTGGGGGTAGGGCGGAGGAGCTTATACAATGAGCAGTTCTTC
TRBV6-1,-,TRBD1,TRBJ1-2,15,CASSAVDRVGYGYTF,TGTGCCAGCAGTGCCGTGGACAGGGTGGGCTATGGCTACACCTTC
TRBV7-6,-,TRBD1,TRBJ2-7,16,CASSFRPTGETYEQYF,TGTGCCAGCAGCTTCCGCCCGACAGGGGAAACCTACGAGCAGTACTTC
TRBV7-3,-,TRBD1,TRBJ1-1,15,CASSLQGAPRTEAFF,TGTGCCAGCAGCCTACAGGGGGCCCCCCGTACTGAAGCTTTCTTT
TRBV28,-,-,TRBJ1-2,13,CASSSGRTFGYTF,TGTGCCAGCAGTTCCGGGCGGACGTTTGGCTACACCTTC
TRBV28,-,TRBD1,TRBJ2-7,13,CASRPGQTYEQYF,TGTGCCAGCAGACCGGGACAGACCTACGAGCAGTACTTC
TRBV5-1,few,-,TRBJ2-5,11,CASSLEETQYF,TGCGCCAGCAGCTTGGAAGAGACCCAGTACTTC
TRBV4-2,-,-,TRBJ2-7,13,CAAAPAEDYEQYF,TGTGCCGCAGCTCCAGCGGAAGATTACGAGCAGTACTTC
TRBV15,few,-,TRBJ2-6,15,CAIATATSGANVLTF,TGTGCCATCGCGACAGCTACCTCTGGGGCCAACGTCCTGACTTTC
TRBV28,-,-,TRBJ2-1,15,CASSPLRAHHNEQFF,TGTGCCAGCAGTCCCCTGAGGGCCCACCACAATGAGCAGTTCTTC
TRBV7-9,-,TRBD1,TRBJ2-4,15,CASSPDRVALSIQYF,TGTGCCAGCAGCCCGGACAGGGTCGCGTTGAGCATTCAGTACTTC